These 14 T cell receptor beta chains were all obtained from the same sample, sequenced in a study of cytomegalovirus exposure and HLA in healthy donors. Vbeta (60) and Jbeta (13) primers were used in the PCR. The protocol was immunoSEQ multiplex PCR, while the TCRdb copy is restricted to in-frame clones and leaves out a portion. The data contain 200,000 to 250,000 clones, 70% of them singletons. The sample was PBMCs. These receptors originate from a man aged 35-49 years in good health and CMV-seropositive.

The chain has TRBV7-6 and TRBJ2-7; no reliable D call. The CDR3 totals 15 residues. Germline V gene data show CDR1 as SGHVS and CDR2 as FNYEAQ. Trimming left V 5 bases short and J 3 bases short, with 17 bases between. The CDR3 protein is CASSPRNSFVYEQYF. The CDR3 DNA reads TGTGCCAGCAGCCCCCGGAACAGCTTTGTCTACGAGCAGTACTTC.

This clone was detected only a few times. This rearrangement joins TRBV5-4 to TRBJ1-2, with D perhaps TRBD1 (6 bases). Between the trimmed V and J ends, which lost 0 bases and 7 bases, there was a span of 13 bases. From germline, CDR1 is SGHNT and CDR2 YYREEE (reference sequence). CDR3 length equals 14 residues. The CDR3 loop is CASSLATGNRGYTF. CDR3 bases: TGTGCCAGCAGCTTGGCAACAGGGAATCGTGGCTACACCTTC.

This chain joins TRBV7-8 and TRBJ1-5; tentatively, D is TRBD1 (6 bases). The V end lost 2 bases, the J end lost 9 bases, and 17 bases lay between the germline ends. The germline V gene has CDR1 SGHVS and CDR2 FQNEAQ. The CDR3 sequence is 15 residues long. The CDR3 sequence is CASSLQGTKSRPQHF. The CDR3 nucleotides are TGTGCCAGCAGCTTACAGGGGACCAAGTCGAGGCCCCAGCATTTT.

V usage is TRBV6-1 and J usage is TRBJ2-7, with 8 bases aligning to TRBD2. Germline CDR1 MNHNS, CDR2 SASEGT. The CDR3 sequence is 13 residues long. The junction had 3 bases not matched to a gene; V was cut back by 8 bases and J by 0 bases. CDR3 sequence (DNA): TGTGCCAGCCTAGCGGGCAACTCCTACGAGCAGTACTTC. Amino acids: CASLAGNSYEQYF.

The chain links TRBV6-1 to TRBJ1-2; the match to TRBD1 covers 10 bases. The germline CDR1 and CDR2 sequences are MNHNS and SASEGT. J gave up 6 bases and V 8 bases, and 12 bases lay outside the gene matches. The CDR3 spans 15 residues. CDR3: CASDDRGHTLHGYTF. CDR3 coding DNA: TGTGCCAGCGACGACAGGGGGCACACCCTTCATGGCTACACCTTC.

The rearrangement uses TRBV11-2 and TRBJ2-5; 12 bases map to TRBD2. The J call may be in error: the DNA end matches TRBJ2-7 better. This CDR3 region has 16 residues. Germline lookup yields CDR1 SGHAT and CDR2 FQNNGV. CDR3 bases: TGTGCCAGCAGCCCAGGGACTAGCGGGCCCATCTACGAGCAGTACTTC. Its protein is CASSPGTSGPIYEQYF.

The rearrangement joins TRBV11-2 to TRBJ1-2; 9 nucleotides agree with TRBD1. The V gene's germline CDR1 is SGHAT and CDR2 FQNNGV. With V trimmed by 5 bases and J by 6 bases, 13 bases remained unmatched. This CDR3 contains 16 residues. The CDR3 DNA reads TGTGCCAGCAGCCTTGTAACCGGGACAGGGAAGGATGGCTACACCTTC. Protein: CASSLVTGTGKDGYTF.

The chain uses TRBV2 and TRBJ2-2, with D perhaps matching TRBD2 (5 bases). CDR3 length: 15 amino acids. V was clipped by 4 bases and J by 2 bases, with 11 bases between them. CDR1 and CDR2 (germline): SNHLY, FYNNEI. CDR3 protein: CASSAAGSNTGELFF. CDR3 DNA: TGTGCCAGCAGTGCCGCGGGCTCAAACACCGGGGAGCTGTTTTTT.

As to this clone: Mismatch with germline at one junction end may stem from a read error. The J gene is TRBJ2-1, the V gene TRBV7-9; D gene uncertain. The CDR3 extends over 15 amino acids. From germline, CDR1 is SEHNR and CDR2 FQNEAQ (reference sequence). The CDR3 loop is CSSSPVLFSYNEQFF. In DNA form, the CDR3 reads TGTTCCAGCAGCCCCGTATTATTCTCCTACAATGAGCAGTTCTTC. The whole variable domain, filled in from reference TRBV7-9 and TRBJ2-1, reads DTGVSQNPRHKITKRGQNVTFRCDPISEHNRLYWYRQTLGQGPEFLTYFQNEAQLEKSRLLSDRFSAERPKGSFSTLEIQRTEQGDSAMYLCSSSPVLFSYNEQFFGPGTRLTVL.

This clone was detected only a few times. The V gene is TRBV19, the J gene TRBJ1-6; no clear D. CDR3 length equals 16 residues. Germline CDR1 reads LNHDA; CDR2 reads SQIVND (reference sequence). The V and J ends lost 8 bases and 8 bases respectively, with 22 bases between them. The DNA of the CDR3 is TGTGCCAGTGCCGATGGTAGTTTGAGGGCGCATTCACCCCTCCACTTT. Translating it yields CASADGSLRAHSPLHF. The full variable domain, its missing parts supplied by reference TRBV19 and TRBJ1-6, is DGGITQSPKYLFRKEGQNVTLSCEQNLNHDAMYWYRQDPGQGLRLIYYSQIVNDFQKGDIAEGYSVSREKKESFPLTVTSAQKNPTAFYLCASADGSLRAHSPLHFGNGTRLTVT.

The gene calls are TRBV6-1 and TRBJ2-3; no clear D gene. Germline CDR1 reads MNHNS; CDR2 reads SASEGT. V was pared by 5 bases and J by 0 bases, with 12 bases between. The CDR3 contains 15 residues. CDR3 sequence reads: CASSFEATSTDTQYF. Written as DNA, the CDR3 is TGTGCCAGCAGTTTCGAAGCGACCAGCACAGATACGCAGTATTTT.

This clone has only a few counts. CDR3 sequence: CASARGQGGYGYTF. CDR3 in DNA: TGCGCCAGCGCCCGAGGGCAGGGGGGCTATGGCTACACCTTC. The chain has TRBV5-1 and TRBJ1-2; 7 bases map to TRBD1. CDR1 and CDR2 from the germline V gene are SGHRS and YFSETQ. This CDR3 contains 14 residues. The V and J ends lost 7 bases and 4 bases, in that order; junction bases with no gene match: 10.

The chain has TRBV11-3 and TRBJ2-1; perhaps TRBD2 as D (6 bases). The V end was cut by 5 bases, the J end by 2 bases, with 19 bases between. The CDR3 length is 17 residues. Germline CDR1 and CDR2: SGHNT and YENEEA. The CDR3 DNA sequence: TGTGCCAGCAGCCCACGTTGGGCGGGGACGCCCTACAATGAGCAGTTCTTC. This sequence encodes CASSPRWAGTPYNEQFF.

This chain links TRBV5-5 with TRBJ2-5, with TRBD1 identical over 7 bases. After removal of 7 bases from V and 2 bases from J, the junction contained 20 bases not matched to a gene. Germline assignment: CDR1 SGHKS and CDR2 YYEKEE (reference sequence). The CDR3 contains 18 residues. The CDR3 is CASLPHRGALGRQETQYF. CDR3 DNA sequence: TGTGCCAGCTTACCCCACAGGGGAGCCCTGGGGCGGCAAGAGACCCAGTACTTC.